The 11 T cell receptor beta chains presented below share a single source sample, sequenced in a study of blood T cell repertoires in COVID-19 (dated by TCRdb to between 2020 and 2021). Libraries were built with the immunoSEQ multiplex PCR assay. TCRdb retrieved this table from immuneACCESS and kept in-frame rearrangements only. Not all clones are present; in checked studies, unresolved V genes account for under half, and no reason is known for the remainder. In all, the sample holds around 42,000 clones, and 70% to 90% of those were seen once. The top ten clonotypes cover 4.8% of the sample. Sequencing was done on a sample of peripheral blood. The receptors here all came from a human donor in a cohort sampled during active COVID-19.

The chain recombines TRBV14 with TRBJ1-5, with D hard to call. The CDR3 runs to 15 residues. Germline assignment: CDR1 SGHDN and CDR2 FVKESK. Trimming stripped 1 base from V and 2 bases from J, with 9 bases between. The DNA for the CDR3 is TGTGCCAGCAGCCAAGGGGGAGCTGGCAATCAGCCCCAGCATTTT. This encodes CASSQGGAGNQPQHF.

V gene TRBV5-6 combines with J gene TRBJ2-3, with D possibly TRBD1 on 6 matching bases. CDR3 length: 17 amino acids. CDR1 and CDR2 (germline): SGHDT, YYEEEE. Trimming pared 4 bases from V and 1 base from J, leaving 19 bases between. The CDR3 coding sequence is TGTGCCAGCAGCAAACTTTATACAGGGTCCGGCACAGATACGCAGTATTTT. Amino acids: CASSKLYTGSGTDTQYF. Complete variable domain (other parts from reference TRBV5-6 and TRBJ2-3): DAGVTQSPTHLIKTRGQQVTLRCSPKSGHDTVSWYQQALGQGPQFIFQYYEEEERQRGNFPDRFSGHQFPNYSSELNVNALLLGDSALYLCASSKLYTGSGTDTQYFGPGTRLTVL.

The chain employs TRBV11-3 and TRBJ2-7, with 8 bases lining up with TRBD2. CDR3 length: 17 residues. V lost 3 bases, J lost 3 bases, and 13 bases stayed unmatched. Germline V lookup: CDR1 SGHNT, CDR2 YENEEA. The CDR3 region is CASSFGGGTTNIYEQYF. The CDR3 coding sequence is TGTGCCAGCAGCTTTGGCGGGGGGACCACCAATATCTACGAGCAGTACTTC. The whole variable domain, filled in from reference TRBV11-3 and TRBJ2-7, reads EAGVVQSPRYKIIEKKQPVAFWCNPISGHNTLYWYLQNLGQGPELLIRYENEEAVDDSQLPKDRFSAERLKGVDSTLKIQPAELGDSAVYLCASSFGGGTTNIYEQYFGPGTRLTVT.

The V call is TRBV10-1, the J call TRBJ2-3; 8 bases line up with TRBD1. The CDR3 totals 15 residues. V trimming: 8 bases; J trimming: 3 bases; junction bases outside the gene matches: 10. The germline gives CDR1 WNHNN, CDR2 SYGVQD (reference sequence). CDR3 sequence (DNA): TGCGCCAGCGTAGGACAGGGAAAATGGACAGATACGCAGTATTTT. It codes for CASVGQGKWTDTQYF.

V usage is TRBV28 and J usage is TRBJ2-7; D gene ambiguous. This CDR3 spans 12 amino acids. Between the trimmed V and J ends, which lost 6 bases and 4 bases, there was a span of 10 bases. The germline V gene encodes CDR1 MDHEN and CDR2 SYDVKM. CDR3: CASRLSEYEQYF. In DNA, the CDR3 is TGTGCCAGCAGATTAAGCGAGTACGAGCAGTACTTC. The full variable domain, with the rest looked up from reference TRBV28 and TRBJ2-7, is DVKVTQSSRYLVKRTGEKVFLECVQDMDHENMFWYRQDPGLGLRLIYFSYDVKMKEKGDIPEGYSVSREKKERFSLILESASTNQTSMYLCASRLSEYEQYFGPGTRLTVT.

The V and J genes are TRBV20-1 and TRBJ2-1; D perhaps matches TRBD2 (5 bases). CDR1 is DFQATT, CDR2 SNEGSKA, per germline (reference sequence). V was clipped by 5 bases and J by 12 bases, with 11 bases between them. This CDR3 has 10 amino acids. The CDR3: CSARTGRQFF. Written as DNA, the CDR3 is TGCAGTGCTCGGACTGGTCGGCAGTTCTTC.

This CDR3 is CASSSPGQGAFGYTF. The CDR3 DNA sequence: TGTGCCAGCAGCTCCCCGGGACAGGGGGCATTTGGCTACACCTTC. This rearrangement joins TRBV5-4 to TRBJ1-2; 12 bases fit TRBD1. The CDR3 runs 15 residues. Per the germline V gene, CDR1 is SGHNT and CDR2 is YYREEE (reference sequence). Germline trimming cut 3 bases from V and 7 bases from J; bases unmatched to any gene: 7. The full variable domain, its missing parts supplied by reference TRBV5-4 and TRBJ1-2, is ETGVTQSPTHLIKTRGQQVTLRCSSQSGHNTVSWYQQALGQGPQFIFQYYREEENGRGNFPPRFSGLQFPNYSSELNVNALELDDSALYLCASSSPGQGAFGYTFGSGTRLTVV.

The chain has TRBV6-6 and TRBJ2-7; D possibly corresponds to TRBD2 (5 bases). The V and J ends lost 5 bases and 3 bases respectively, with 11 bases between them. CDR3 length: 13 residues. Germline assignment: CDR1 MNHNY and CDR2 SVGAGI (reference sequence). The CDR3 DNA is TGTGCCAGCAGTAAGGACTCTTTCTACGAGCAGTACTTC. It is translated as CASSKDSFYEQYF.

J is TRBJ2-3 and V is TRBV28; D perhaps matches TRBD2 (5 bases). CDR3 length: 14 amino acids. Germline-derived CDR1 and CDR2 are MDHEN and SYDVKM. The ends were cut back, 2 bases at V and 2 bases at J, with 8 bases in the middle. The CDR3 protein is CASSLGGNTDTQYF. The CDR3, as DNA: TGTGCCAGCAGTTTAGGAGGAAACACAGATACGCAGTATTTT. Full variable domain (outside the CDR3, taken from reference TRBV28 and TRBJ2-3): DVKVTQSSRYLVKRTGEKVFLECVQDMDHENMFWYRQDPGLGLRLIYFSYDVKMKEKGDIPEGYSVSREKKERFSLILESASTNQTSMYLCASSLGGNTDTQYFGPGTRLTVL.

The V call is TRBV6-5, the J call TRBJ2-5, with TRBD1 matching 7 bases. J lost 3 bases, V lost 3 bases, and 7 bases had no gene match. The CDR3 is made up of 15 amino acids. Germline CDR1 is MNHEY and CDR2 is SVGAGI. Here the CDR3 reads CASSYSRGREETQYF. As DNA, the CDR3 is TGTGCCAGCAGTTATTCGAGGGGGCGAGAAGAGACCCAGTACTTC.

The genes are TRBV9 and TRBJ1-4; D is ambiguous. The CDR3 has 16 residues. Germline CDR1 and CDR2: SGDLS and YYNGEE. The V end was cut by 3 bases, the J end by 4 bases, with 16 bases between. CDR3 loop: CASSEQSGMNNEKLFF. The CDR3 nucleotides are TGTGCCAGCAGCGAACAGAGCGGGATGAATAATGAAAAACTGTTTTTT.